This TCR beta chain was sequenced for a study of blood T cell repertoires in COVID-19. Turning to the study itself: There were acute and convalescent COVID-19 samples, and they came from the United States, Italy and Spain.

Looked up from germline, CDR1 is SEHNR and CDR2 is FQNEAQ (reference sequence). V shed 0 bases and J 3 bases; nucleotides not matched to a gene: 10. This CDR3 has 17 residues. Original methodology: Nucleated cell number was recorded as an estimate derived from reference gene primer amplification. Repertoires were generated with immunoSEQ multiplex PCR, while TCRdb's copy carries only in-frame clones and drops some. From that table come the V and J calls and clone size; the DNA was used to work out D and trimming. This table holds 75,000 to 100,000 clones, around 87% found once. This chain links TRBV7-9 with TRBJ1-1; 7 nucleotides line up with TRBD1. This receptor was obtained from a human donor with acute or convalescent COVID-19. The donor label of this sample is uncertain. Sequencing input: peripheral blood. The CDR3 nucleotides read TGTGCCAGCAGCTTAGCTACCGGGACAGCTATTTACACTGAAGCTTTCTTT. It specifies CASSLATGTAIYTEAFF.